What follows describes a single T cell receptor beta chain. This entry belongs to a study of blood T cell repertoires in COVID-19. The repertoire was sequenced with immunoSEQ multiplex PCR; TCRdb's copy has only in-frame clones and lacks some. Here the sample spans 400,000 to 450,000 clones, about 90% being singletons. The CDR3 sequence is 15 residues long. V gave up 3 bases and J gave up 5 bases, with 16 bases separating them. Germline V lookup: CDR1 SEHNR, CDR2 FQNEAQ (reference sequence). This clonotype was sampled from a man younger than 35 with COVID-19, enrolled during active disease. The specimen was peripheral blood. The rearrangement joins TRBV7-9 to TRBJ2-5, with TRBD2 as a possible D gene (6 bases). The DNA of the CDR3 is TGTGCCAGCAGCTTGGGGATTGGGGGGAAGGAGACCCAGTACTTC. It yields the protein CASSLGIGGKETQYF.